These 2 T cell receptor beta chains were sequenced from one sample in a study of blood T cell repertoires in COVID-19. TCRdb keeps only in-frame clones here, not all; method: immunoSEQ multiplex PCR. The sample includes some 300,000 clones, almost 90% of them seen just once. The specimen was PBMCs or T cells enriched from blood (not recorded which). All receptors come from a woman aged 18 to 35 with acute COVID-19.

The J gene is TRBJ1-2, the V gene TRBV7-9; TRBD1 agrees at 8 bases. This CDR3 is 17 amino acids long. Germline V CDR1 and CDR2: SEHNR, FQNEAQ (reference sequence). The J segment lost 3 bases and the V segment lost 4 bases, leaving 13 bases of the junction unmatched. The CDR3 loop reads CASSSPVSGQAYYGYTF. The CDR3 bases are TGTGCCAGCAGCTCCCCGGTCTCGGGACAGGCCTACTATGGCTACACCTTC.

This clone occurred a few times. The V call is TRBV9, the J call TRBJ2-3; D possibly corresponds to TRBD2 (5 bases). V lost 0 bases to trimming and J lost 2 bases, with 10 bases between them. Germline V CDR1 and CDR2: SGDLS, YYNGEE. This CDR3 has 15 residues. The CDR3 DNA sequence: TGTGCCAGCAGCGTAGGGGGAGCCCTCACAGATACGCAGTATTTT. Amino acids: CASSVGGALTDTQYF.